The clone carrying this T cell receptor (beta chain) was seen more than once but under ten times. The data stem from a study of neoadjuvant anti-PD-1 for oral cavity cancer. CDR1 and CDR2 (germline): LGHNA, YNFKEQ. This CDR3 contains 12 residues. The V gene lost 1 base and the J gene lost 8 bases, with 6 bases spanning the gap. Clones were sequenced by immunoSEQ multiplex PCR, and TCRdb holds only the in-frame ones, with some missing. The sample lists approximately 15,000 clones, approximately 75% occurring once. The TCR comes from a person aged 35-79 years with oral cavity squamous cell carcinoma. The V and J genes are TRBV4-2 and TRBJ1-5, with D uncertain. The starting material was PBMCs, obtained before nivolumab (anti-PD-1) treatment. The CDR3 nucleotides read TGTGCCAGCAGCCAAGGAGAGGAGCCCCAGCATTTT. Translating it yields CASSQGEEPQHF.